These 22 T cell receptor beta chains share one sample of origin, sequenced in a study of T-cell memory formation after mild COVID-19. TCRdb ran MiXCR on the 5' RACE reads and lists one entry per CDR3 protein. This table holds around 310,000 distinct CDR3 sequences, less than 25% found once. Input material: PBMCs or a T cell subset sorted from them (not recorded which). All receptors derive from a man aged 18 to 30 who had mild COVID-19 (a few samples of this study predate the infection). Cell type and time point are not known.

CDR3 in amino acids: CSARDRGQVHSYEQYV. The DNA of the CDR3 is TGCAGTGCTAGAGATCGGGGACAGGTTCACTCCTACGAGCAGTACGTC. The chain links TRBV20-1 to TRBJ2-7; TRBD1 matches 8 bases. The length of the CDR3 is 16 residues. V was pared by 0 bases and J by 0 bases, with 7 bases of the junction left unmatched. Germline CDR1 reads DFQATT; CDR2 reads SNEGSKA (reference sequence).

The table lists this clonotype with many counts. This rearrangement joins TRBV7-3 to TRBJ2-1, with D perhaps matching TRBD2 (6 bases). Germline V gene data show CDR1 as SGHTA and CDR2 as FQGTGA. V was clipped by 5 bases and J by 9 bases, with 11 bases between them. The CDR3 sequence is 12 residues long. CDR3 residues: CASSRPGGEQFF. DNA of the CDR3: TGTGCCAGCAGCAGACCCGGGGGTGAGCAGTTCTTC. Full variable domain (remainder filled in from reference TRBV7-3 and TRBJ2-1): GAGVSQTPSNKVTEKGKYVELRCDPISGHTALYWYRQSLGQGPEFLIYFQGTGAADDSGLPNDRFFAVRPEGSVSTLKIQRTERGDSAVYLCASSRPGGEQFFGPGTRLTVL.

This clonotype was seen a handful of times. V is TRBV5-1 and J is TRBJ2-7; D not certain. V dropped 4 bases and J dropped 2 bases, with 7 bases sitting between them. Germline assignment: CDR1 SGHRS and CDR2 YFSETQ. The CDR3 is 12 residues long. The DNA of the CDR3 is TGCGCCAGCAGCCTACACCCCTACGAGCAGTACTTC. This encodes CASSLHPYEQYF.

The table lists this clonotype with a few counts. The chain links TRBV14 to TRBJ2-7; 7 bases are shared with TRBD1. The CDR3 length is 17 residues. CDR1 is SGHDN, CDR2 FVKESK, per germline. V gave up 4 bases and J gave up 7 bases; unmatched junction bases: 19. The chain's CDR3 is CASSPVAGTAGVSEQYF. Here the CDR3 DNA reads TGTGCCAGCAGCCCCGTTGCCGGGACAGCTGGGGTTTCGGAGCAGTACTTC.

The chain couples TRBV11-2 to TRBJ2-2; perhaps D is TRBD1 or TRBD2 (6 bases each). From germline, CDR1 is SGHAT and CDR2 FQNNGV. V was trimmed by 5 bases and J by 6 bases, leaving 19 bases between them. CDR3 size: 16 residues. The CDR3 DNA follows: TGTGCCAGCAGCATAGTTCGCGGCCGGGGGCCCGGGGAGCTGTTTTTT. Translation: CASSIVRGRGPGELFF.

This clonotype was recorded a few times. The rearrangement links TRBV9 to TRBJ2-1; no definite D call. The V end was cut by 4 bases, the J end by 8 bases, with 19 bases between. Germline V gene lookup returns CDR1 SGDLS and CDR2 YYNGEE. The CDR3 is made up of 15 amino acids. The CDR3 DNA follows: TGTGCCAGCAGCCCCCGACTGGGAACTCGGCATGAGCAGTTCTTC. It translates to CASSPRLGTRHEQFF.

This chain links TRBV5-6 with TRBJ2-1; weak D call: TRBD2 (6 bases). The germline V gene has CDR1 SGHDT and CDR2 YYEEEE. Trimming pared 0 bases from V and 10 bases from J, leaving 14 bases between. The CDR3 is 14 residues long. The CDR3 DNA reads as TGTGCCAGCAGCTTGGCCGGGACGGGGGACGAGCAGTTCTTC. This encodes CASSLAGTGDEQFF.

This clonotype was picked up a small number of times. The chain employs TRBV2 and TRBJ1-6; possible D gene TRBD1, 6 bases. Germline CDR1 reads SNHLY; CDR2 reads FYNNEI. The V and J ends lost 2 bases and 7 bases respectively, with 12 bases between them. This CDR3 has 15 residues. CDR3 nucleotide sequence: TGTGCCAGCAGTGAACGGGCTCAGGGGAATTCACCCCTCCACTTT. Its translation is CASSERAQGNSPLHF.

This chain joins TRBV29-1 and TRBJ2-3, with D uncertain. This CDR3 is built from 14 residues. Germline V lookup: CDR1 SQVTM, CDR2 ANQGSEA. The V end lost 1 base, the J end lost 5 bases, and 13 bases lay between the germline ends. CDR3 DNA sequence: TGCAGCGTTGAAGGGTTCACTGGCCAAGATACGCAGTATTTT. Protein product: CSVEGFTGQDTQYF.

The sample holds a few counts of this clonotype. V usage is TRBV6-5 and J usage is TRBJ1-1; D is uncertain. This CDR3 has 15 amino acids. Germline loops: CDR1 MNHEY, CDR2 SVGAGI. Between the trimmed V and J ends, which lost 6 bases and 5 bases, there was a span of 19 bases. The DNA for the CDR3 is TGTGCCAGCAGATCCAGTTTGGCGGTTGGGACTGAAGCTTTCTTT. Its protein is CASRSSLAVGTEAFF.

This clonotype was detected a few times. The chain is built from TRBV7-9 and TRBJ1-2; 7 bases agree with TRBD1. The CDR3 is 14 residues long. The germline gives CDR1 SEHNR, CDR2 FQNEAQ (reference sequence). V lost 5 bases, J lost 4 bases, and 7 bases stayed unmatched. The DNA of the CDR3 is TGTGCCAGCAGCCCGATACAGGGGACCTATGGCTACACCTTC. Translating gives CASSPIQGTYGYTF. The full variable domain, its missing parts supplied by reference TRBV7-9 and TRBJ1-2, is DTGVSQNPRHKITKRGQNVTFRCDPISEHNRLYWYRQTLGQGPEFLTYFQNEAQLEKSRLLSDRFSAERPKGSFSTLEIQRTEQGDSAMYLCASSPIQGTYGYTFGSGTRLTVV.

The chain couples TRBV28 to TRBJ2-1; 7 nucleotides line up with TRBD2. V trimming: 8 bases; J trimming: 8 bases; junction bases outside the gene matches: 27. Per germline, CDR1 MDHEN and CDR2 SYDVKM. The CDR3 is 19 residues long. The CDR3 spells CASAVGRGNFIILFHEQFF. CDR3 nucleotide sequence: TGTGCCAGCGCCGTGGGGCGGGGGAATTTTATCATTCTTTTTCATGAGCAGTTCTTC.

The chain carries TRBV5-5 and TRBJ1-1; D gene ambiguous. Germline CDR1 is SGHKS and CDR2 is YYEKEE (reference sequence). V lost 3 bases, J lost 5 bases, and 11 bases lay in between. The length of the CDR3 is 13 residues. DNA of the CDR3: TGTGCCAGCAGCTCCCACGACGCGACTGAAGCTTTCTTT. Translating gives CASSSHDATEAFF. The entire variable domain, with the rest obtained from reference TRBV5-5 and TRBJ1-1, is as follows: DAGVTQSPTHLIKTRGQQVTLRCSPISGHKSVSWYQQVLGQGPQFIFQYYEKEERGRGNFPDRFSARQFPNYSSELNVNALLLGDSALYLCASSSHDATEAFFGQGTRLTVV.

This clonotype has a handful of counts. V gene TRBV12-3 or TRBV12-4 combines with J gene TRBJ1-5; weak D call: TRBD1 (5 bases). The CDR3 covers 14 residues. Trimming shortened V by 7 bases and J by 3 bases, and 13 bases separated the two germline ends. The CDR3 here is CASTTGQYNQPQHF. Here the CDR3 DNA reads TGTGCCAGCACCACCGGACAATACAATCAGCCCCAGCATTTT.

This sequence joins TRBV5-6 and TRBJ1-1; 8 positions agree with TRBD1. This CDR3 comprises 14 residues. After removal of 0 bases from V and 11 bases from J, the junction contained 9 bases not matched to a gene. Germline loops: CDR1 SGHDT, CDR2 YYEEEE. The CDR3 DNA is TGTGCCAGCAGCTTGGGACAGGGGACGGGTTACGCTTTCTTT. This gives the protein CASSLGQGTGYAFF.

The chain links TRBV7-6 to TRBJ2-7; a weak D match, TRBD2 (6 bases). The CDR3 extends over 15 amino acids. V was shortened by 1 base and J by 0 bases, with 10 bases between the two germline ends. Germline V gives CDR1 SGHVS, CDR2 FNYEAQ. The CDR3 sequence is CASSLGVAASYEQYF. CDR3 in DNA: TGTGCCAGCAGCTTAGGGGTAGCGGCCTCCTACGAGCAGTACTTC.

V and J are TRBV3-1 and TRBJ2-1; 11 bases align to TRBD2. V shed 4 bases, J shed 0 bases, and the junction held 2 bases outside the gene matches. Germline loops: CDR1 LGHDT, CDR2 YNNKEL (reference sequence). CDR3 length: 16 residues. This chain's CDR3 is CASSPSGGYSYNEQFF. As DNA, the CDR3 is TGTGCCAGCAGCCCTAGCGGGGGGTACTCCTACAATGAGCAGTTCTTC.

This clonotype was seen a few times. The CDR3 sequence: CASSPGRVLQETQYF. The DNA for the CDR3 is TGTGCCAGCAGTCCGGGACGGGTTCTCCAAGAGACCCAGTACTTC. The chain joins TRBV7-9 to TRBJ2-5; the D call may be TRBD1 or TRBD2 (5 bases each). Germline V gene sequence: CDR1 SEHNR, CDR2 FQNEAQ (reference sequence). This CDR3 has 15 amino acids. Trimming removed 6 bases from V and 1 base from J, with 15 bases in between.

A few counts support this clonotype. The chain couples TRBV7-3 to TRBJ2-1; D ambiguous. The CDR3 is 14 amino acids. V lost 5 bases, J lost 3 bases, and 11 bases lay in between. The germline CDR1 and CDR2 sequences are SGHTA and FQGTGA. The CDR3 DNA follows: TGTGCCAGCAGCCCTGGAGAGTACTACAATGAGCAGTTCTTC. Encoded protein: CASSPGEYYNEQFF.

The table lists this clonotype with a few counts. The rearrangement uses TRBV7-3 and TRBJ2-3; TRBD2 agrees at 12 bases. Germline V lookup: CDR1 SGHTA, CDR2 FQGTGA. After removal of 2 bases from V and 1 base from J, the junction contained 7 bases not matched to a gene. The CDR3 sequence is 18 residues long. The CDR3 here is CASSLSLAGGLGTDTQYF. In DNA form, the CDR3 reads TGTGCCAGCAGCTTATCCCTAGCGGGGGGGCTCGGCACAGATACGCAGTATTTT.

The chain recombines TRBV7-2 with TRBJ2-7; 9 bases are shared with TRBD1. V was pared by 2 bases and J by 9 bases, with 11 bases of the junction left unmatched. The CDR3 is 15 residues long. Germline V gene data show CDR1 as SGHTA and CDR2 as FQGNSA. CDR3 DNA sequence: TGTGCCAGCAGCTTACTCCGGGACAGGGACTGGGGGCAGTACTTC. Translating it yields CASSLLRDRDWGQYF.

The chain couples TRBV7-3 to TRBJ1-6; maybe TRBD1 (5 bases). Germline-derived CDR1 and CDR2 are SGHTA and FQGTGA. The CDR3 length is 15 residues. The ends were cut back, 2 bases at V and 11 bases at J, with 16 bases in the middle. CDR3 protein: CASSLVGGEGTPLHF. The DNA of the CDR3 is TGTGCCAGCAGCTTAGTCGGGGGAGAAGGGACACCCCTCCACTTT.